This is a list of T cell receptor beta chains from one sample in a study of technical replicates of blood from a handful of donors. Assay: immunoSEQ multiplex PCR; the TCRdb copy retains only in-frame clones and omits some. The sample includes approximately 78,000 clones, nearly 97% of them seen just once. Sequencing was carried out using T cells isolated from PBMCs. All receptors come from a human donor in good health. CDR3s include the opening cysteine and the closing phenylalanine or tryptophan. D genes are given only for firm matches.

V gene: TRBV11-3
J gene: TRBJ1-6
D gene: TRBD1
CDR3 protein: CASSLADRGNRYNSPLHF

V gene: TRBV6-1
J gene: TRBJ2-7
D gene: TRBD1
CDR3 protein: CASSRDRENYEQYF

V gene: TRBV14
J gene: TRBJ1-1
D gene: .
CDR3 protein: CASSQVFGEGNTEAFF

V gene: TRBV5-5
J gene: TRBJ1-3
D gene: TRBD1
CDR3 protein: CASSLGARGRNTIYF

V gene: TRBV7-6
J gene: TRBJ1-2
D gene: .
CDR3 protein: CASSFPTVFYGYTF

V gene: TRBV12-5
J gene: TRBJ1-4
D gene: .
CDR3 protein: CASGLVLSGGSTNEKLFF

V gene: TRBV7-2
J gene: TRBJ1-3
D gene: TRBD1
CDR3 protein: CASSFQGANTIYF

V gene: TRBV10-2
J gene: TRBJ2-7
D gene: TRBD1
CDR3 protein: CASRATGGSNEQYF

V gene: TRBV6-4
J gene: TRBJ2-3
D gene: .
CDR3 protein: CASSEIQGRFLNSDTQYF

V gene: TRBV20-1
J gene: TRBJ1-1
D gene: .
CDR3 protein: CSALETQAFF

V gene: TRBV27
J gene: TRBJ1-1
D gene: .
CDR3 protein: CASSLSMNTEAFF

V gene: TRBV1
J gene: TRBJ2-7
D gene: .
CDR3 protein: CTSSQVAGSPYEQYF

V gene: TRBV28
J gene: TRBJ2-1
D gene: .
CDR3 protein: CASSLRGEQFF

V gene: TRBV6-1
J gene: TRBJ1-6
D gene: .
CDR3 protein: CASSTQGYNSPLHF

V gene: TRBV28
J gene: TRBJ2-5
D gene: TRBD2
CDR3 protein: CASRYSLRGRMEETQYF

V gene: TRBV28
J gene: TRBJ1-3
D gene: .
CDR3 protein: CASNPRDSTSGNTIYF

V gene: TRBV11-3
J gene: TRBJ1-1
D gene: TRBD1
CDR3 protein: CASSGTGYGNTEAFF

V gene: TRBV12-5
J gene: TRBJ1-2
D gene: TRBD1
CDR3 protein: CASGRQGKSGYGYTF

V gene: TRBV28
J gene: TRBJ1-2
D gene: .
CDR3 protein: CASSSPHRFYGYTF

V gene: TRBV6-5
J gene: TRBJ2-2
D gene: .
CDR3 protein: CASSYRDLLMKGELFF

V gene: TRBV10-2
J gene: TRBJ2-1
D gene: TRBD2
CDR3 protein: CASSDPHVGRARNEQFF

V gene: TRBV27
J gene: TRBJ2-2
D gene: .
CDR3 protein: CASSFQGMAGELFF

V gene: TRBV11-3
J gene: TRBJ2-1
D gene: TRBD1
CDR3 protein: CASSLGTGYNEQFF

V gene: TRBV6-5
J gene: TRBJ2-5
D gene: TRBD2
CDR3 protein: CASSTQRGPTETQYF

V gene: TRBV10-2
J gene: TRBJ2-1
D gene: TRBD2
CDR3 protein: CASSESGEGLAYNEQFF

V gene: TRBV7-2
J gene: TRBJ2-1
D gene: TRBD2
CDR3 protein: CASSLASGWMNEQFF

V gene: TRBV4-1
J gene: TRBJ1-1
D gene: .
CDR3 protein: CASSFQAINTEAFF

V gene: TRBV27
J gene: TRBJ2-1
D gene: TRBD2
CDR3 protein: CASSQAGVPYNEQFF

V gene: TRBV6-5
J gene: TRBJ1-2
D gene: TRBD1
CDR3 protein: CASSYEAGQGITGYTF

V gene: TRBV6-5
J gene: TRBJ2-7
D gene: .
CDR3 protein: CASSPRYGEQYF

V gene: TRBV6-5
J gene: TRBJ1-1
D gene: TRBD1
CDR3 protein: CASRAFAGGEAFF

V gene: TRBV5-1
J gene: TRBJ1-1
D gene: .
CDR3 protein: CASSSGAGTEAFF

V gene: TRBV4-2
J gene: TRBJ1-1
D gene: .
CDR3 protein: CASSQAQGGGTEAFF

V gene: TRBV30
J gene: TRBJ1-2
D gene: .
CDR3 protein: CAWSYPLQGFGYTF

V gene: TRBV5-6
J gene: TRBJ2-3
D gene: TRBD1
CDR3 protein: CASSPGQPATDTQYF

V gene: TRBV6-1
J gene: TRBJ1-5
D gene: .
CDR3 protein: CASSEYRHNNQPQHF

V gene: TRBV4-2
J gene: TRBJ1-4
D gene: .
CDR3 protein: CASSFSISNEKLFF

V gene: TRBV5-1
J gene: TRBJ2-5
D gene: TRBD1
CDR3 protein: CASSEGTTGSQTQYF

V gene: TRBV7-8
J gene: TRBJ1-2
D gene: .
CDR3 protein: CASSLNEGGGYTF

V gene: TRBV5-4
J gene: TRBJ2-3
D gene: .
CDR3 protein: CATTPPSTSTDTQYF

V gene: TRBV29-1
J gene: TRBJ2-1
D gene: TRBD2
CDR3 protein: CSVESGGEPLYNEQFF

V gene: TRBV11-2
J gene: TRBJ2-7
D gene: TRBD1
CDR3 protein: CASSSSDRGRRDSQYEQYF

V gene: TRBV7-9
J gene: TRBJ1-1
D gene: .
CDR3 protein: CASSLRGGRDTEAFF

V gene: TRBV5-1
J gene: TRBJ2-7
D gene: .
CDR3 protein: CASSLNPDRFYEQYF

V gene: TRBV5-1
J gene: TRBJ2-3
D gene: .
CDR3 protein: CASSSPPEYTQYF

V gene: TRBV10-3
J gene: TRBJ1-5
D gene: .
CDR3 protein: CATAAGNQPQHF

V gene: TRBV5-1
J gene: TRBJ1-1
D gene: .
CDR3 protein: CASIPSPGDTEAFF

V gene: TRBV12-5
J gene: TRBJ2-2
D gene: TRBD1
CDR3 protein: CASRDRVNTGELFF

V gene: TRBV6-6
J gene: TRBJ2-5
D gene: TRBD2
CDR3 protein: CASSYFSGGFEETQYF

V gene: TRBV2
J gene: TRBJ2-2
D gene: .
CDR3 protein: CASIPALNTGELFF

V gene: TRBV6-5
J gene: TRBJ2-7
D gene: TRBD2
CDR3 protein: CASSKDTSAHYEQYF

V gene: TRBV28
J gene: TRBJ1-3
D gene: .
CDR3 protein: CASSPLLEGSGNTIYF

V gene: TRBV7-3
J gene: TRBJ2-1
D gene: .
CDR3 protein: CASSLFGANNEQFF

V gene: TRBV15
J gene: TRBJ2-3
D gene: .
CDR3 protein: CATSRDRGWADTQYF

V gene: TRBV27
J gene: TRBJ1-2
D gene: .
CDR3 protein: CASSSGLYGYTF

V gene: TRBV28
J gene: TRBJ1-1
D gene: .
CDR3 protein: CASSQPGTLNTEAFF

V gene: TRBV2
J gene: TRBJ1-2
D gene: .
CDR3 protein: CASSVTTVNYGYTF

V gene: TRBV5-4
J gene: TRBJ1-6
D gene: TRBD1
CDR3 protein: CASSLGQGGSPLHF

V gene: TRBV7-6
J gene: TRBJ2-7
D gene: TRBD2
CDR3 protein: CASSPRWRGGTSGSYEQYF

V gene: TRBV29-1
J gene: TRBJ2-2
D gene: TRBD2
CDR3 protein: CSARLAGITGELFF